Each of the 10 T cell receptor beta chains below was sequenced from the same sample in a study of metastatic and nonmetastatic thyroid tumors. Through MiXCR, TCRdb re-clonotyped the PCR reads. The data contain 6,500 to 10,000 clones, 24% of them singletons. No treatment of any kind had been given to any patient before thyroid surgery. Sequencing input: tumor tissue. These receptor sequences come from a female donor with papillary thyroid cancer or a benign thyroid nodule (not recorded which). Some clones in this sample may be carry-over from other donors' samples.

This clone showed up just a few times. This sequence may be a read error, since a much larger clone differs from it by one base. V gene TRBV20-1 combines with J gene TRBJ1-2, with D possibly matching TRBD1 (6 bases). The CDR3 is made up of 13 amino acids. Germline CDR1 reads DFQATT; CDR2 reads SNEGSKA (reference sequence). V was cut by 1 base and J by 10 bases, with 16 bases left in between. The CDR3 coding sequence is TGCAGTGCTAGAGGACAGGAGAACTACGTCTACACCTTC. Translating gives CSARGQENYVYTF.

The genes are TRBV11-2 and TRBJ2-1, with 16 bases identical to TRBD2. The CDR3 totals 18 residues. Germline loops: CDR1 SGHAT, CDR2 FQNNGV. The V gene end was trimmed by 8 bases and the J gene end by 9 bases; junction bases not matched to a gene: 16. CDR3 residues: CASRVEGTSGRAEGEQFF. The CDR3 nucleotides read TGTGCCAGCCGCGTAGAAGGGACTAGCGGGAGGGCGGAGGGTGAGCAGTTCTTC.

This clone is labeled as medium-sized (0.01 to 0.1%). In DNA, the CDR3 is TGTGCCAGCAGTAATCCGGGACAGAGCTACGAGCAGTACTTC. It encodes CASSNPGQSYEQYF. The gene calls are TRBV6-2 or TRBV6-3 and TRBJ2-7; 7 positions agree with TRBD1. V was pared by 5 bases and J by 3 bases, with 7 bases of the junction left unmatched. From germline, CDR1 is MNHEY and CDR2 SVGEGT. This CDR3 has 14 amino acids.

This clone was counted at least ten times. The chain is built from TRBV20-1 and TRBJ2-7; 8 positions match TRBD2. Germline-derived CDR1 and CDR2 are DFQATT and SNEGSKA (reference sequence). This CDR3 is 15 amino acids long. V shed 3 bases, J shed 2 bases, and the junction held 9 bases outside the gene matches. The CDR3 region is CSARGASGQTYEQYF. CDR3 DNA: TGCAGTGCTAGGGGGGCTAGCGGGCAAACCTACGAGCAGTACTTC.

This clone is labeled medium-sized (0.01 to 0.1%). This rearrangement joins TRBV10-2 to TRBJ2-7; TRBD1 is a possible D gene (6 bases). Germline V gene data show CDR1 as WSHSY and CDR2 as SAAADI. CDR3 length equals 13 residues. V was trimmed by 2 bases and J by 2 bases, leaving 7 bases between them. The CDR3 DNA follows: TGCGCCAGCAGTGAGGGACAGACCTACGAGCAGTACTTC. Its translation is CASSEGQTYEQYF.

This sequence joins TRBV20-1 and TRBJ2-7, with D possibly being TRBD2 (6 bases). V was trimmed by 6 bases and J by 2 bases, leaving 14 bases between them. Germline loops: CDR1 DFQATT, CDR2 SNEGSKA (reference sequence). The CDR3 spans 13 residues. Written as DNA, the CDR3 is TGCAGTGCCCAGATGGCGGGGACCTACGAGCAGTACTTC. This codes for CSAQMAGTYEQYF.

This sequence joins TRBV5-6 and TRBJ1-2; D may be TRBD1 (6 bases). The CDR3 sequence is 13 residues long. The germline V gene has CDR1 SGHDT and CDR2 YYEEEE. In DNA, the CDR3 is TGTCACAGCAGCTTGGGCAGGGGCGGTGGCTACACCTTC. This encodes CHSSLGRGGGYTF.

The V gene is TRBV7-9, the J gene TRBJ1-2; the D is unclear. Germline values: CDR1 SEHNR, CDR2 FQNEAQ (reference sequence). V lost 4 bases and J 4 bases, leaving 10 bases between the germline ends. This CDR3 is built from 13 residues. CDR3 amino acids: CASSSPGGYGYTF. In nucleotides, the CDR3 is TGTGCCAGCAGCTCCCCAGGAGGCTATGGCTACACCTTC. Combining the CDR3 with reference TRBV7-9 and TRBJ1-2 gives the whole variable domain DTGVSQNPRHKITKRGQNVTFRCDPISEHNRLYWYRQTLGQGPEFLTYFQNEAQLEKSRLLSDRFSAERPKGSFSTLEIQRTEQGDSAMYLCASSSPGGYGYTFGSGTRLTVV.

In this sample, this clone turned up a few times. The CDR3 spells CASSTRLNTGELFF. The CDR3 bases are TGTGCCAGCAGCACAAGACTGAACACCGGGGAGCTGTTTTTT. This sequence joins TRBV12-3 or TRBV12-4 and TRBJ2-2; D remains unclear. The V end lost 6 bases, the J end lost 1 base, and 9 bases lay between the germline ends. The CDR3 sequence is 14 residues long.

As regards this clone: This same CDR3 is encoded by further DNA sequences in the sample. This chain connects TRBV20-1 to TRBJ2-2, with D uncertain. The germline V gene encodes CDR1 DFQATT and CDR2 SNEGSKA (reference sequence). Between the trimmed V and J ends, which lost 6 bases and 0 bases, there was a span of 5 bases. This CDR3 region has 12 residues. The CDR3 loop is CSARPNTGELFF. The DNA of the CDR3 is TGCAGTGCAAGGCCGAACACCGGGGAGCTGTTTTTT.